This T cell receptor (beta chain) was sequenced for a study of OX40 agonist ivuxolimab in advanced cancers. About the study as a whole: Ivuxolimab, which targeted the costimulatory receptor OX40 (CD134), was an agonistic, fully human IgG2 monoclonal antibody. Partial responses occurred in three dose-escalation patients: two with cutaneous melanoma and one with hepatocellular carcinoma. The paper describes the monotherapy dose-escalation part (N of about 52 patients) of the phase I trial of ivuxolimab. Among the roughly 50 dose-escalation patients, approximately 20 had hepatocellular carcinoma, approximately 15 melanoma, 9 renal cell carcinoma and 9 head and neck cancer. In the dose-escalation cohort, 70% to 85% of patients were male, and the mean age was roughly 60 years with a range of about 23 to 79. The point of sequencing TCRbeta in the periphery was to test whether ivuxolimab changed TCR sequence diversity and drove clonal T-cell expansion. Intravenous ivuxolimab was administered to patients every 2 weeks at six dose levels: 0.01, 0.1, 0.3, 1.5, 3 and 10 mg/kg. Prior anti-PD-1, anti-PD-L1 or anti-CTLA-4 therapy was permitted, and approximately 39% of dose-escalation patients had received checkpoint inhibitors. Results the study describes overall, beyond this receptor: Low levels of normalized T-cell clonal expansion were also seen in some patients who did not respond. On average, CD8+ T cells showed more expanded clones than CD4+ T cells after ivuxolimab. The antigen specificity of the peripheral T cells that underwent clonal expansion was not determined. At doses of 0.1 to 3.0 mg/kg, clonal expansion of both CD4+ and CD8+ blood T cells was observed from baseline to week 6. In partial responders in the 0.1-3.0 mg/kg groups, normalized peripheral clonal expansion was found to be among the lowest, especially among CD8+ T cells.

As to this clone: Its antigen has not been determined. No per-base quality is available; no much larger clone lies one base away.

The germline V gene (reference sequence) gives CDR1 as SEHNR and CDR2 as FQNEAQ. The CDR3 measures 13 amino acids from cysteine to phenylalanine. Only the CDR3 DNA is retained, 39 bases long and in frame from the first base. Cut back by 2 bases and 3 bases, the V and J ends lie 7 bases apart. Patients with autoimmune disease history or receiving systemic immunosuppression were excluded from the trial. Peripheral blood for TCR sequencing was collected from all dose cohorts at baseline, on cycle 4 day 1, and on cycle 7 day 1. Samples came from an open-label, multicenter, first-in-human phase I dose-escalation trial of ivuxolimab. Adults with locally advanced or metastatic melanoma, renal cell carcinoma, hepatocellular carcinoma or head and neck squamous cell carcinoma were enrolled in the trial. Before TCR sequencing, CD4+ T cells and CD8+ T cells were sorted from peripheral blood as separate populations.

Genomic DNA was isolated from the sorted cells so that the TCRbeta CDR3 region could be sequenced. The immunoSEQ Assay was used to sequence the TCRbeta CDR3 regions. TCRdb holds this immuneACCESS table with in-frame rearrangements only. Some clones are missing; in checked studies, unresolved V genes explain under half, and the rest has no known cause. A total of 25,000 to 30,000 clones appear in this sample, 80% of them only once. The ten most abundant clones make up around 10% of the sample. The clonotype was recovered from an adult with an advanced solid tumor such as melanoma, head and neck, liver or kidney cancer. The chain joins TRBV7-9 to TRBJ1-1; D gene: possibly TRBD1, on 5 matching bases. Sequences were derived from CD4+ or CD8+ T cells sorted from blood, sampled in a trial of the OX40 agonist ivuxolimab. The DNA sequence reads TGTGCCAGCAGCTTATGGGGGTACACTGAAGCTTTCTTT. Protein translation: CASSLWGYTEAFF.